The rows below give T cell receptor beta chains drawn from one sample of a study of cytomegalovirus exposure and HLA in healthy donors. The protocol was immunoSEQ multiplex PCR, while the TCRdb copy is restricted to in-frame clones and leaves out a portion. The data show 120,000 to 150,000 clones, roughly 79% seen once. Sequencing was done on a sample of PBMCs. Receptor source: a woman between 35 and 50 years old in good health and CMV-seropositive. CDR3s include the opening cysteine and the closing phenylalanine or tryptophan. The D gene is left open where the match is weak. Where a row states a size, it is once, few, many or the class of an expanded clone; other rows omit it.

d_call: -
v_call: TRBV7-6
j_call: TRBJ2-3
clone_size: -
cdr3_nt: TGTGCCAGCAGCTTCACCGCTGCGGCCTCCACAGATACGCAGTATTTT
cdr3_aa: CASSFTAAASTDTQYF

d_call: -
v_call: TRBV19
j_call: TRBJ2-7
clone_size: -
cdr3_nt: TGTGCCAGTAGTTACCGGTCCCGCCTCTACGAGCAGTACTTC
cdr3_aa: CASSYRSRLYEQYF

d_call: TRBD2
v_call: TRBV5-1
j_call: TRBJ2-1
clone_size: -
cdr3_nt: TGCGCCAGCAGCCCCGGGGTAGCGGGGGGATTTGAGCAGTTCTTC
cdr3_aa: CASSPGVAGGFEQFF

d_call: -
v_call: TRBV5-4
j_call: TRBJ1-2
clone_size: -
cdr3_nt: TGTGCCAGCAGCCCGGAGGTTAAGACCAACTATGGCTACACCTTC
cdr3_aa: CASSPEVKTNYGYTF

d_call: -
v_call: TRBV4-1
j_call: TRBJ1-4
clone_size: -
cdr3_nt: TGCGCCAGCAGCCAAGGGGAGACGGGGGTAAGGGAAAAACTGTTTTTT
cdr3_aa: CASSQGETGVREKLFF

d_call: TRBD1
v_call: TRBV2
j_call: TRBJ1-6
clone_size: -
cdr3_nt: TGTGCCAGCAGGAAACAGGGGGGAAATTCACCCCTCCACTTT
cdr3_aa: CASRKQGGNSPLHF

d_call: TRBD1
v_call: TRBV12-5
j_call: TRBJ2-2
clone_size: once
cdr3_nt: TGTGCTAGTGGTTTGGGACAGGGGTGGACCGGGGAGCTGTTTTTT
cdr3_aa: CASGLGQGWTGELFF

d_call: -
v_call: TRBV6-5
j_call: TRBJ2-3
clone_size: -
cdr3_nt: TGTGCCAGCAGATCTACCACGAGCACAGATACGCAGTATTTT
cdr3_aa: CASRSTTSTDTQYF

d_call: -
v_call: TRBV6-5
j_call: TRBJ1-2
clone_size: -
cdr3_nt: TGTGCCAGCAGATACTCTATGACTGAAAGCGAAGGCTACACCTTC
cdr3_aa: CASRYSMTESEGYTF

d_call: TRBD1
v_call: TRBV5-1
j_call: TRBJ2-2
clone_size: few
cdr3_nt: TGCGCCAGCAGCTTGACACGGACAGGGGGAACCGGGGAGCTGTTTTTT
cdr3_aa: CASSLTRTGGTGELFF

d_call: -
v_call: TRBV6-6
j_call: TRBJ2-1
clone_size: -
cdr3_nt: TGTGCCAGCAGTTACGGTGGCAACTACAATGAGCAGTTCTTC
cdr3_aa: CASSYGGNYNEQFF

d_call: -
v_call: TRBV19
j_call: TRBJ2-3
clone_size: -
cdr3_nt: TGTGCCAGCCGGGGGTCCACAGATACGCAGTATTTT
cdr3_aa: CASRGSTDTQYF

d_call: -
v_call: TRBV6-5
j_call: TRBJ2-1
clone_size: -
cdr3_nt: TGTGCCAGCAGTTACAGAGACAGGCGAAGGGAGCAGTTCTTC
cdr3_aa: CASSYRDRRREQFF

d_call: TRBD1
v_call: TRBV6-4
j_call: TRBJ1-2
clone_size: -
cdr3_nt: TGTGCCAGCAGTCCGGACAGGAACTATGGCTACACCTTC
cdr3_aa: CASSPDRNYGYTF

d_call: -
v_call: TRBV7-9
j_call: TRBJ2-5
clone_size: -
cdr3_nt: TGTGCCAGCAGCCCCAGGGAAGGGTACGAGACCCAGTACTTC
cdr3_aa: CASSPREGYETQYF

d_call: TRBD1
v_call: TRBV5-6
j_call: TRBJ1-2
clone_size: -
cdr3_nt: TGTGCCAGCAGCACGGGGACAGTAAACTATGGCTACACCTTC
cdr3_aa: CASSTGTVNYGYTF

d_call: -
v_call: TRBV7-3
j_call: TRBJ2-3
clone_size: -
cdr3_nt: TGTGCCAGCAGCTCAGGCCTTGGAGGACGGAGCGCAGATACGCAGTATTTT
cdr3_aa: CASSSGLGGRSADTQYF

d_call: TRBD2
v_call: TRBV27
j_call: TRBJ2-5
clone_size: -
cdr3_nt: TGTGCCAGCAGTTTTGGGCGGGGGGGCCTTTCCGAGACCCAGTACTTC
cdr3_aa: CASSFGRGGLSETQYF

d_call: TRBD1
v_call: TRBV7-3
j_call: TRBJ2-2
clone_size: few
cdr3_nt: TGTGCCAGCAGCCCCGGGACAGGGAACACCGGGGAGCTGTTTTTT
cdr3_aa: CASSPGTGNTGELFF

d_call: TRBD1
v_call: TRBV18
j_call: TRBJ1-1
clone_size: -
cdr3_nt: TGTGCCAGCTCAACGGGAGAACAGGGGGCCACTGAAGCTTTCTTT
cdr3_aa: CASSTGEQGATEAFF

d_call: TRBD1
v_call: TRBV12-5
j_call: TRBJ1-1
clone_size: -
cdr3_nt: TGTGCTAGTGGTCCAGGGGGGAGACCTACAGGTCTCACTGAAGCTTTCTTT
cdr3_aa: CASGPGGRPTGLTEAFF

d_call: -
v_call: TRBV6-1
j_call: TRBJ1-1
clone_size: -
cdr3_nt: TGTGCCAGCAGTGCCAGCAGGGGCATTATGAACACTGAAGCTTTCTTT
cdr3_aa: CASSASRGIMNTEAFF

d_call: -
v_call: TRBV2
j_call: TRBJ2-3
clone_size: -
cdr3_nt: TGTGCCAGCAGTGAACCCGCGGGACCCCCCCCAGATACGCAGTATTTT
cdr3_aa: CASSEPAGPPPDTQYF

d_call: -
v_call: TRBV30
j_call: TRBJ1-2
clone_size: -
cdr3_nt: TGTGCCTGGGACCACAGTTCTAACTATGGCTACACCTTC
cdr3_aa: CAWDHSSNYGYTF

d_call: -
v_call: TRBV10-3
j_call: TRBJ2-2
clone_size: -
cdr3_nt: TGTGCCATCAGTACTCAAAGGACAGAAACCGGGGAGCTGTTTTTT
cdr3_aa: CAISTQRTETGELFF

d_call: TRBD1
v_call: TRBV2
j_call: TRBJ1-2
clone_size: -
cdr3_nt: TGTGCCAGCAGCGTTGAACAGGGGTTGGATGGCTACACCTTC
cdr3_aa: CASSVEQGLDGYTF

d_call: TRBD1
v_call: TRBV7-9
j_call: TRBJ2-7
clone_size: -
cdr3_nt: TGTGCCAGCAGCCGCGACGGCGGGACAGGGGACTACGAGCAGTACTTC
cdr3_aa: CASSRDGGTGDYEQYF

d_call: TRBD1
v_call: TRBV5-4
j_call: TRBJ2-2
clone_size: -
cdr3_nt: TGTGCCAGCACCTCGACAGGGGGCAACACCGGGGAGCTGTTTTTT
cdr3_aa: CASTSTGGNTGELFF

d_call: -
v_call: TRBV27
j_call: TRBJ1-4
clone_size: few
cdr3_nt: TGTGCCAGCAGTTTATTCGGGGAACTTAATGAAAAACTGTTTTTT
cdr3_aa: CASSLFGELNEKLFF

d_call: TRBD2
v_call: TRBV18
j_call: TRBJ2-1
clone_size: -
cdr3_nt: TGTGCCAGCTCACCACCGACTAGCGGGGGGGGACTCAATGAGCAGTTCTTC
cdr3_aa: CASSPPTSGGGLNEQFF

d_call: TRBD2
v_call: TRBV5-1
j_call: TRBJ2-1
clone_size: -
cdr3_nt: TGCGCCAGCAGCCCCGGGGGGGCCTCGGGGAATGAGCAGTTCTTC
cdr3_aa: CASSPGGASGNEQFF

d_call: -
v_call: TRBV21-1
j_call: TRBJ1-2
clone_size: -
cdr3_nt: TGTGCCAGCAGCAACAGGGGGCTCGACTATGGCTACACCTTC
cdr3_aa: CASSNRGLDYGYTF

d_call: -
v_call: TRBV7-9
j_call: TRBJ2-3
clone_size: -
cdr3_nt: TGTGCCAGCAGCACCACAGACACAGATACGCAGTATTTT
cdr3_aa: CASSTTDTDTQYF

d_call: TRBD1
v_call: TRBV29-1
j_call: TRBJ1-2
clone_size: -
cdr3_nt: TGCAGCGTGGGACAGGGGCAGGGTGGCTACACCTTC
cdr3_aa: CSVGQGQGGYTF

d_call: TRBD1
v_call: TRBV9
j_call: TRBJ1-2
clone_size: -
cdr3_nt: TGTGCCAGCAGCGCAGCGGGACAGGGTAGCTATGGCTACACCTTC
cdr3_aa: CASSAAGQGSYGYTF

d_call: -
v_call: TRBV6-6
j_call: TRBJ1-1
clone_size: -
cdr3_nt: TGTGCCAGCAGTTCCCTCGGTAACACTGAAGCTTTCTTT
cdr3_aa: CASSSLGNTEAFF

d_call: -
v_call: TRBV28
j_call: TRBJ2-7
clone_size: once
cdr3_nt: TGTGCCAGCAGTTGGGGGGGCATCTACGAGCAGTACTTC
cdr3_aa: CASSWGGIYEQYF

d_call: TRBD2
v_call: TRBV18
j_call: TRBJ2-5
clone_size: -
cdr3_nt: TGTGCCAGCTCACCACGGGGGGGCCAAGAGACCCAGTACTTC
cdr3_aa: CASSPRGGQETQYF

d_call: -
v_call: TRBV11-2
j_call: TRBJ1-2
clone_size: -
cdr3_nt: TGTGCCAGCAGCTTAGAAGGGGTTAATGGCCACACCTTC
cdr3_aa: CASSLEGVNGHTF

d_call: TRBD2
v_call: TRBV19
j_call: TRBJ2-1
clone_size: -
cdr3_nt: TGTGCCACCAATCCCCGGGGGGGAACGCAGTTCTTC
cdr3_aa: CATNPRGGTQFF

d_call: TRBD1
v_call: TRBV5-6
j_call: TRBJ1-2
clone_size: -
cdr3_nt: TGTGCCAGCAGCGTAACGGGACAGGGCTATGGCTACACCTTC
cdr3_aa: CASSVTGQGYGYTF

d_call: -
v_call: TRBV28
j_call: TRBJ2-5
clone_size: -
cdr3_nt: TGTGCCAGCAGTTCCTACAGGTTACAACAAGAGACCCAGTACTTC
cdr3_aa: CASSSYRLQQETQYF

d_call: TRBD1
v_call: TRBV10-3
j_call: TRBJ2-7
clone_size: -
cdr3_nt: TGTGCCATCAATCGTGGGACAGGGGCCGAGCAGTACTTC
cdr3_aa: CAINRGTGAEQYF

d_call: TRBD1
v_call: TRBV5-1
j_call: TRBJ1-6
clone_size: once
cdr3_nt: TGCGCCAGCAGCTTGTTGGCAGGGGGCATTTCACCCCTCCACTTT
cdr3_aa: CASSLLAGGISPLHF

d_call: -
v_call: TRBV6-6
j_call: TRBJ1-3
clone_size: -
cdr3_nt: TGTGCCAGCAGTTACTCTTCAGGCTCTGGAAACACCATATATTTT
cdr3_aa: CASSYSSGSGNTIYF

d_call: -
v_call: TRBV18
j_call: TRBJ2-3
clone_size: -
cdr3_nt: TGTGCCAGCTCACCAATTCGGGAGCCGGATACGCAGTATTTT
cdr3_aa: CASSPIREPDTQYF

d_call: TRBD1
v_call: TRBV7-9
j_call: TRBJ1-1
clone_size: -
cdr3_nt: TGTGCCAGCAGCCCCAGGACAGGGGCGAACACTGAAGCTTTCTTT
cdr3_aa: CASSPRTGANTEAFF

d_call: -
v_call: TRBV27
j_call: TRBJ2-3
clone_size: -
cdr3_nt: TGTGCCAGCAGCCAGACAGAGATAGTCACAGATACGCAGTATTTT
cdr3_aa: CASSQTEIVTDTQYF

d_call: TRBD1
v_call: TRBV29-1
j_call: TRBJ2-7
clone_size: -
cdr3_nt: TGCAGCGTTCGTCCCCCCGGGACAGCCAACGAGCAGTACTTC
cdr3_aa: CSVRPPGTANEQYF

d_call: TRBD1
v_call: TRBV27
j_call: TRBJ1-2
clone_size: -
cdr3_nt: TGTGCCAGCAGTTCCTGGATTACACAGTGGACAGGGGAAAGCTACACCTTC
cdr3_aa: CASSSWITQWTGESYTF

d_call: -
v_call: TRBV9
j_call: TRBJ1-4
clone_size: -
cdr3_nt: TGTGCCAGCAGCGTAGCGGAAGGGAGTGGTGAAAAACTGTTTTTT
cdr3_aa: CASSVAEGSGEKLFF

d_call: TRBD1
v_call: TRBV6-5
j_call: TRBJ1-2
clone_size: few
cdr3_nt: TGTGCCAGCAGAAGACAGGGAATCAGCTATGGCTACACCTTC
cdr3_aa: CASRRQGISYGYTF

d_call: -
v_call: TRBV14
j_call: TRBJ1-4
clone_size: -
cdr3_nt: TGTGCCAGCAGCCGTTGCTACGAAAAACTGTTTTTT
cdr3_aa: CASSRCYEKLFF